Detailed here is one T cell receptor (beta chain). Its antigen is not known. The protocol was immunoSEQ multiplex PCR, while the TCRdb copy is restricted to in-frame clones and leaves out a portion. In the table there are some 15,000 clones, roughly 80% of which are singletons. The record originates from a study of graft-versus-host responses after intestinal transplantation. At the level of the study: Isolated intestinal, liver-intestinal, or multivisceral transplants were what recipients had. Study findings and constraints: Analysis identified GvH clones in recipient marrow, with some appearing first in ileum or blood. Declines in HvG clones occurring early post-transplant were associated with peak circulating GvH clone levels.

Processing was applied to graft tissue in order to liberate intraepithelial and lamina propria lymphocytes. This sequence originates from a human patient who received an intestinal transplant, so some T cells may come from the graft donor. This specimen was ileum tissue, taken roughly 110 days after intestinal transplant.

The DNA for the CDR3 is TGTGCCAGCAGCCCCCGTCTTTTTTCAACTAATGAAAAACTGTTTTTT. This translates into CASSPRLFSTNEKLFF. This chain uses TRBV28 with TRBJ1-4; D gene unclear. The CDR3 spans 16 residues. Germline V gene lookup returns CDR1 MDHEN and CDR2 SYDVKM. V dropped 6 bases and J dropped 0 bases, with 14 bases sitting between them.